These T cell receptor beta chains were read from a single sample in a study of T cell responses to AZD1222 COVID-19 vaccine. Clones were sequenced by immunoSEQ multiplex PCR, and TCRdb holds only the in-frame ones, with some missing. The data contain 150,000 or so clones, roughly 89% of them singletons. The sequencing here drew on peripheral blood, taken on day 0 of AZD1222 vaccination. These receptors all come from an adult in good health. Both conserved end residues are trimmed from each CDR3. Each record gives: V gene, CDR3 protein.

TRBV5-5	ASSLQGSGNTIY
TRBV4-1	ASSQTGGSSYNSPLH
TRBV3-1/TRBV3-2	ASSQDAGYQPQH
TRBV18	ASSPPSGITDTQY
TRBV7-8	ASSPRDTSNQPQH
TRBV6-1	ASSYRGVVSQH
TRBV20-1	SASMIQETQY
TRBV2	ASSPDLKETQY
TRBV6-1	ASRESLYEQY
TRBV15	ATSTASGNTIY
TRBV29-1	STRNLYNEQF
TRBV2	ASSESPGTGGGQY
TRBV5-1	ASSSWTGNGYT
TRBV5-1	ASSLLRGTDHSPLH
TRBV5-6	ASSLLSSPLH
TRBV5-5	ASSTSGTRDTDTQY
TRBV5-4	ASSQGGGTNTGELF
TRBV5-1	ASSAQPGTANEKLF